What follows describes a single T cell receptor (beta chain). Its matching antigen is unknown. Oncomine TCR Beta short-read sequencing was applied to DNA from cultured CD4+ T cells. TCRdb passed the PCR reads through MiXCR, listing each CDR3 protein once. The sample carries about 7,800 distinct CDR3 sequences, roughly 59% recorded once. The sample is drawn from a study of vaccination and CD4 T cells after COVID-19. The treatment was: roughly 10-day PBMC culture with coronavirus spike peptide pools or control peptides (ViraFEST assay). Ahead of the COVID-19 pandemic (2011-2018), the CD4+ T cells of the unexposed donor were collected. Trimming pared 3 bases from V and 1 base from J, leaving 9 bases between. The CDR3 is 13 amino acids. The V gene's germline CDR1 is DFQATT and CDR2 SNEGSKA (reference sequence).

Material: CD4+ T cells from blood, cultured in vitro. This receptor was taken from a human donor in good health. The J gene is TRBJ1-1, the V gene TRBV20-1, with D possibly being TRBD1 (6 bases). As DNA, the CDR3 is TGCAGTGCTAGCAAGGGGGGGAACACTGAAGCTTTCTTT. Protein: CSASKGGNTEAFF.